Listed below are T cell receptor beta chains from one sample, sequenced in a study of blood T cell repertoires in COVID-19. The method was immunoSEQ multiplex PCR; TCRdb's version includes in-frame clones alone and lacks a portion of them. Of a few hundred thousand clones in the sample, nearly 90% were seen once. The sequenced sample consisted of PBMCs or T cells enriched from blood (not recorded which). The receptor source for this set is a woman between 18 and 29 years old with acute COVID-19. CDR3s include the opening cysteine and the closing phenylalanine or tryptophan. The D gene is left open where the match is weak. Clone size is shown for a subset of rows, as once, few, many or a class of expanded clone.

clone_size,v_call,d_call,j_call,cdr3_nt,cdr3_aa
.,TRBV19,.,TRBJ2-7,TGTGCCAGTAGTATAAACGGCCAGGGGCCTGGCTACGAGCAGTACTTC,CASSINGQGPGYEQYF
.,TRBV6-5,TRBD1,TRBJ1-5,TGTGCCAGCCTAGGACAGGGGAATCAGCCCCAGCATTTT,CASLGQGNQPQHF
.,TRBV4-2,.,TRBJ1-3,TGTGCCAGCAGCCAAGAAAGTCCCAGGGCGACCTCTGGAAACACCATATATTTT,CASSQESPRATSGNTIYF
.,TRBV5-1,.,TRBJ1-4,TGCGCCAGCACTCGGACAGCGAGAGATTCAACTGAAAAACTGTTTTTT,CASTRTARDSTEKLFF
.,TRBV29-1,.,TRBJ2-3,TGCAGCGGCGGAGTCACAGATACGCAGTATTTT,CSGGVTDTQYF
few,TRBV6-5,TRBD2,TRBJ2-7,TGTGCCAGCAGGGTTCAGCGGGAGTATCACGAGCAGTACTTC,CASRVQREYHEQYF
.,TRBV10-3,.,TRBJ2-1,TGTGCCATCAGGAGGGGGGAGGGGGATGAGCAGTTCTTC,CAIRRGEGDEQFF
.,TRBV11-2,.,TRBJ1-5,TGTGCCAGCAGCTTAGGGGAGGACCAGCCCCAGCATTTT,CASSLGEDQPQHF
.,TRBV6-5,TRBD1,TRBJ1-2,TGTGCCAGCAGTTTTACAGGGGAAGGCTATGGCTACACCTTC,CASSFTGEGYGYTF
few,TRBV25-1,TRBD1,TRBJ1-4,TGTGCCAGCAACCCAGGGGGCGGGCACGAAAAACTGTTTTTT,CASNPGGGHEKLFF
.,TRBV12-3/TRBV12-4,TRBD1,TRBJ1-4,TGTGCCAGCAGCCAACCGGGGACAGGACTGTTTTTT,CASSQPGTGLFF
.,TRBV11-2,TRBD2,TRBJ2-2,TGTGCCAGCAGCTTGGACCCACTAGCGGGAGTGGGGGCCGGGGAGCTGTTTTTT,CASSLDPLAGVGAGELFF
.,TRBV18,.,TRBJ2-1,TGTGCCAGCTCACCACCTAGTCAGGGTTACAATGAGCAGTTCTTC,CASSPPSQGYNEQFF
.,TRBV19,TRBD1,TRBJ1-1,TGTGCCAGTAGTGCGGGACAGGGATTCACTGAAGCTTTCTTT,CASSAGQGFTEAFF
.,TRBV7-2,.,TRBJ2-3,TGTGCCAGCAGCTTTGATACAGCTAATACGCAGTATTTT,CASSFDTANTQYF
.,TRBV18,TRBD1,TRBJ2-1,TGTGCCAGCTCACCACCGTTAGGGGGCCTTTCTGATGAGCAGTTCTTC,CASSPPLGGLSDEQFF
.,TRBV28,.,TRBJ1-2,TGTGCCAGCGGACTCCCAAACCAAGATGGCTACACCTTC,CASGLPNQDGYTF
.,TRBV28,.,TRBJ2-5,TGTGCCAGCAGTTTGAGCACTGGAGGCTCGATGACCCAGTACTTC,CASSLSTGGSMTQYF
.,TRBV19,.,TRBJ1-5,TGTGCCAGTAGGATAACACCGACAGGCTACAATCAGCCCCAGCATTTT,CASRITPTGYNQPQHF